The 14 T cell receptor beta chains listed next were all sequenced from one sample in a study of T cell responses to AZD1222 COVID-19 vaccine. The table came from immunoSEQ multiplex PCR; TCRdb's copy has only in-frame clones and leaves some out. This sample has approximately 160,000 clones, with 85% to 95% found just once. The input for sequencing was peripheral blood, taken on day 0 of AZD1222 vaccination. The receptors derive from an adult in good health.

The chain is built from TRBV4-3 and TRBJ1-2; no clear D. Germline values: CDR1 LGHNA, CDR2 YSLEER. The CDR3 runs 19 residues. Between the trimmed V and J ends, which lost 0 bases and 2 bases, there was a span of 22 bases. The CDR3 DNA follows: TGCGCCAGCAGCCAAGATTATTATCGTACTGGGGTTTCGAACTATGGCTACACCTTC. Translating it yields CASSQDYYRTGVSNYGYTF.

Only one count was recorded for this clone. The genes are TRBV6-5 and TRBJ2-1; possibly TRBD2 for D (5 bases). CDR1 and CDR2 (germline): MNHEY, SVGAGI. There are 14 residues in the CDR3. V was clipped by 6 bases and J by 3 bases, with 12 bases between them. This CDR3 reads CASSSIGGYNEQFF. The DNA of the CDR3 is TGTGCCAGCAGCTCCATAGGAGGCTACAATGAGCAGTTCTTC.

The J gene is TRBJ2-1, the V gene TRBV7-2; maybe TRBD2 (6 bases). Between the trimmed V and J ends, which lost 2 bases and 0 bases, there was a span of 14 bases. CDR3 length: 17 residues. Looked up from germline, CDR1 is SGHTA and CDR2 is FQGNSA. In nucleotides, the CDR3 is TGTGCCAGCAGCTTATACACCACTAGCTCCTCCTACAATGAGCAGTTCTTC. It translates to CASSLYTTSSSYNEQFF.

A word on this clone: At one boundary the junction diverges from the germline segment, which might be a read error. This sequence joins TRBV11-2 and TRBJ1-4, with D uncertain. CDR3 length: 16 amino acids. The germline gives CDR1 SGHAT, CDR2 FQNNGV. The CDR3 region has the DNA TGTGTCAGCAGCTTAAACCTAAAAGGGCGTAATGAAAAACTGTTTTTT. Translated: CVSSLNLKGRNEKLFF. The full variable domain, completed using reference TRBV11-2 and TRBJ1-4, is EAGVAQSPRYKIIEKRQSVAFWCNPISGHATLYWYQQILGQGPKLLIQFQNNGVVDDSQLPKDRFSAERLKGVDSTLKIQPAKLEDSAVYLCVSSLNLKGRNEKLFFGSGTQLSVL.

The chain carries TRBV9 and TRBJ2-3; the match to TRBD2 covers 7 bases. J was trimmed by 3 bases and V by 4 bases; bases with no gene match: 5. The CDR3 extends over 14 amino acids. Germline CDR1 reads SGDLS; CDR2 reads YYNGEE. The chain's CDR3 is CASSPGGGTDTQYF. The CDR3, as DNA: TGTGCCAGCAGCCCGGGGGGAGGGACAGATACGCAGTATTTT.

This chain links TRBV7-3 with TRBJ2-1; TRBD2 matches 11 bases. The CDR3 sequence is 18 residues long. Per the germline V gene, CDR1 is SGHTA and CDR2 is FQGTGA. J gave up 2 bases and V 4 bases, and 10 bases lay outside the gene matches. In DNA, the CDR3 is TGTGCCAGCAGCTCAACCGGAGGTAGCGGGGGGGCCTACAATGAGCAGTTCTTC. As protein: CASSSTGGSGGAYNEQFF.

The CDR3 nucleotides are TGTGCCAGCCTATGGAACACGGGACACACGAACACTGAAGCTTTCTTT. This codes for CASLWNTGHTNTEAFF. V is TRBV7-9 and J is TRBJ1-1; the D gene is possibly TRBD1 (6 bases). Germline CDR1 reads SEHNR; CDR2 reads FQNEAQ (reference sequence). V lost 8 bases and J lost 1, with 20 bases in between. CDR3 size: 16 residues.

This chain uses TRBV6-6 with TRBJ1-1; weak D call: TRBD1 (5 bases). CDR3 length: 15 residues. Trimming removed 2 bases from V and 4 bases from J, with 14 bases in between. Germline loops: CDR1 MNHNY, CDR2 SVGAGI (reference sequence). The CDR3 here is CASSYKQAWITEAFF. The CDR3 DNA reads TGTGCCAGCAGTTACAAACAGGCTTGGATCACTGAAGCTTTCTTT.

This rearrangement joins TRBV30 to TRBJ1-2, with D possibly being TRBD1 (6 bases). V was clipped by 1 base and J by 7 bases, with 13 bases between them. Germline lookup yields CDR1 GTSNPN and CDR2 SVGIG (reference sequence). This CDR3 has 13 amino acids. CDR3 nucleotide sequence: TGTGCCTGGAGTGGTGGAGGGGGAGGTGGCTACACCTTC. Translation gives CAWSGGGGGGYTF. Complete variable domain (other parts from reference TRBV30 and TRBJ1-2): SQTIHQWPATLVQPVGSPLSLECTVEGTSNPNLYWYRQAAGRGLQLLFYSVGIGQISSEVPQNLSASRPQDRQFILSSKKLLLSDSGFYLCAWSGGGGGGYTFGSGTRLTVV.

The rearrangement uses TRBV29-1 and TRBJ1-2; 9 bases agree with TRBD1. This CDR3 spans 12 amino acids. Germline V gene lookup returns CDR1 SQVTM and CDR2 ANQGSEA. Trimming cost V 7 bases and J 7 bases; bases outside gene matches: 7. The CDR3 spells CSDGQGTGGYTF. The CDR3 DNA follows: TGCAGCGATGGACAGGGGACGGGTGGCTACACCTTC.

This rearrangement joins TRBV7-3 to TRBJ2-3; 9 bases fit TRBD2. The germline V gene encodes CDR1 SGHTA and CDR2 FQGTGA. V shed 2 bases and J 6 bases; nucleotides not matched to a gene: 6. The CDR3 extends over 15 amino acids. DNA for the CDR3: TGTGCCAGCAGCTTAGGGCGGGGGGGCCTCGATACGCAGTATTTT. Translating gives CASSLGRGGLDTQYF.

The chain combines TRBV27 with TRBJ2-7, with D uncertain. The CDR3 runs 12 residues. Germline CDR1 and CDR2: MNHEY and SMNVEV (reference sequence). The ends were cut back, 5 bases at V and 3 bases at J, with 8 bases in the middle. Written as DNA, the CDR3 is TGTGCCAGCAGTGCGACGGGCTACGAGCAGTACTTC. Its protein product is CASSATGYEQYF.

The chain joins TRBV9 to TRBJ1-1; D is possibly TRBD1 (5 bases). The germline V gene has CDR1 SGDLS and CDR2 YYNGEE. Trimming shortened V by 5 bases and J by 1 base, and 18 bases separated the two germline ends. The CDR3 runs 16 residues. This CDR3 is CASSLLPGLGNTEAFF. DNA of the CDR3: TGTGCCAGCAGTCTCCTGCCGGGGCTGGGGAACACTGAAGCTTTCTTT. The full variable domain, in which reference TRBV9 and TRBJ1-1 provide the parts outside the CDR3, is DSGVTQTPKHLITATGQRVTLRCSPRSGDLSVYWYQQSLDQGLQFLIQYYNGEERAKGNILERFSAQQFPDLHSELNLSSLELGDSALYFCASSLLPGLGNTEAFFGQGTRLTVV.

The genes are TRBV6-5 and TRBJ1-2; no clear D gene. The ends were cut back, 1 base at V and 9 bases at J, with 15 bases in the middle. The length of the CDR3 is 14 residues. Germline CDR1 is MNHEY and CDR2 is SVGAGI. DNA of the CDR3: TGTGCCAGCAGTTACTATCCACAGCCGGGGAGCTACACCTTC. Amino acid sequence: CASSYYPQPGSYTF.